Reported below is one T cell receptor (beta chain). The antigen is undetermined. Clones were read by immunoSEQ multiplex PCR, and TCRdb kept only the in-frame ones, dropping some. There are around 350,000 clones in the sample; just over 90% occur only once, and 3.9% lies in the top ten. This sample is part of a study of Ad26.COV2.S vaccination and SARS-CoV-2 variants. Study conclusions and caveats: Spike-specific CD8+ and CD4+ T cell responses reportedly showed substantial breadth after vaccination. From the TCR breadth and depth analyses, total T cell responses may have been underestimated. Across vaccine and placebo recipients, the breadth of non-spike TCRs was similar. Placebo recipients trailed vaccine recipients in spike-specific TCR breadth.

From germline, CDR1 is LGHNA and CDR2 YNFKEQ. The CDR3 has 17 residues. V shed 0 bases and J shed 2 bases, with 16 bases lying between them. This sample comprised peripheral blood, obtained after recovery from COVID-19. The TCR sequence derives from a human donor who had recovered from COVID-19. The genes are TRBV4-2 and TRBJ2-5; possible D gene TRBD2, 5 bases. The CDR3 spells CASSQDLAGPVQETQYF. The CDR3 DNA sequence: TGTGCCAGCAGCCAAGATCTTGCGGGCCCCGTACAAGAGACCCAGTACTTC.